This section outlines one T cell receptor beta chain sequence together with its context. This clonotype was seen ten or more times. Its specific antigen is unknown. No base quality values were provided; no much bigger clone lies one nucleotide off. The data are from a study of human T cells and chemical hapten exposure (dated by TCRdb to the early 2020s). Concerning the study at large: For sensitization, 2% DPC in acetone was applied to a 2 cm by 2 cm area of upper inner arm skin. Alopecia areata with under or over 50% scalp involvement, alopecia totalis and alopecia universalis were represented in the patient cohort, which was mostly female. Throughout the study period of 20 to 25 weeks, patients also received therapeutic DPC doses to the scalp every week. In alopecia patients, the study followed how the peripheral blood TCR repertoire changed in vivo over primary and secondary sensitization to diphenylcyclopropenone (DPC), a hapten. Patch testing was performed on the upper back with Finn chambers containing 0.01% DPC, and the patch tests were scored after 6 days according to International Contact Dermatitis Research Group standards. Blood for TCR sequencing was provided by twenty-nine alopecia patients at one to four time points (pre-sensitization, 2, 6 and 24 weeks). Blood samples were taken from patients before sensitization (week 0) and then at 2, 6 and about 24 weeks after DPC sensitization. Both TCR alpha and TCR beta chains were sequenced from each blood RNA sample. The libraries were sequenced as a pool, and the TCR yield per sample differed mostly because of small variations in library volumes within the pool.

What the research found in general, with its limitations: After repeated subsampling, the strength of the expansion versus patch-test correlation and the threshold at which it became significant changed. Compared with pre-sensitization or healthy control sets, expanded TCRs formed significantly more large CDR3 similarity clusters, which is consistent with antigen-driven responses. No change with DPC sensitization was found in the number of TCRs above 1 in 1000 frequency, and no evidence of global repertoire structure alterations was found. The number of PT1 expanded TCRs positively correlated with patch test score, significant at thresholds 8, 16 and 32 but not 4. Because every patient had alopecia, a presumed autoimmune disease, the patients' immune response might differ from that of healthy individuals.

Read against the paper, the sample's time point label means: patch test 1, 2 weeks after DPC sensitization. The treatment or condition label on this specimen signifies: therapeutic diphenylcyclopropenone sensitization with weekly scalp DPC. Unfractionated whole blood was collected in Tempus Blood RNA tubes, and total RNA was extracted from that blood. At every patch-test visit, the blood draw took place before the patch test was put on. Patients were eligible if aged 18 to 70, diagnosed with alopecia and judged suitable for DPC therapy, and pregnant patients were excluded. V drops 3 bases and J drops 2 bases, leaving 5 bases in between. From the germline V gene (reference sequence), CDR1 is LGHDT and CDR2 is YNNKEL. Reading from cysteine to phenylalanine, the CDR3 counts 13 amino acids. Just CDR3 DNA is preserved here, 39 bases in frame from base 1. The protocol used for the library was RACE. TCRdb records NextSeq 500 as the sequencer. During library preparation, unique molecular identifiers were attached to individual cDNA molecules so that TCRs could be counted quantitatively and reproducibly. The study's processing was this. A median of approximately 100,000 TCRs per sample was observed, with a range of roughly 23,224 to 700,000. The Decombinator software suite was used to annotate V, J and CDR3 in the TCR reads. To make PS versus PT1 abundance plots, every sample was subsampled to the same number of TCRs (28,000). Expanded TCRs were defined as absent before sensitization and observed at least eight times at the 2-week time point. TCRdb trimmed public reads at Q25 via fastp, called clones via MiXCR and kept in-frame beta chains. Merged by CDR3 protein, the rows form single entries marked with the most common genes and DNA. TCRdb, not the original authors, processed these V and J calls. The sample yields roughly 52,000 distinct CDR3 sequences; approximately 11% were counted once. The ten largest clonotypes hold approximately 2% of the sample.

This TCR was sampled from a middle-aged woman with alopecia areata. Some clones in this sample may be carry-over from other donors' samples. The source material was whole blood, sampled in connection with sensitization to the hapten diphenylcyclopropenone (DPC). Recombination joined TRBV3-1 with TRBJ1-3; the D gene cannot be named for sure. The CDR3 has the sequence CASSQSPGNTIYF. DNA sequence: TGTGCCAGCAGCCAGTCACCTGGAAACACCATATATTTT.